These 17 T cell receptor beta chains originate from one sample sequenced in a study of shared clonotypes between healthy human individuals. The assay was immunoSEQ multiplex PCR, and TCRdb's table has in-frame clones only and misses some. This sample has approximately 470,000 clones, with roughly 80% found just once. The material sequenced was PBMCs. Receptors originate from a middle-aged woman in good health. Some clones in this sample may be carry-over from other donors' samples.

As concerns this clone: A far larger clone is off by one base, so a read error is likely. At the DNA level, this CDR3 is encoded by other sequences in the same sample as well. The genes are TRBV30 and TRBJ2-7; D gene ambiguous. With the DNA end fitting TRBJ2-5 better, the J assignment may be wrong. CDR3 size: 14 residues. Germline CDR1 and CDR2: GTSNPN and SVGIG (reference sequence). DNA of the CDR3: TGTGCCTGGAGTGTAATAGGCAACCTTGGGACCCAGTACTTC. The encoded protein is CAWSVIGNLGTQYF.

A single count supports this clone. The genes are TRBV10-3 and TRBJ2-1; D remains unclear. The CDR3 runs 13 residues. The germline gives CDR1 ENHRY, CDR2 SYGVKD. Trimming removed 4 bases at V and 9 bases at J, with 13 bases between. The CDR3 loop is CAISVPSFGEQFF. Written as DNA, the CDR3 is TGTGCCATCAGTGTACCCTCGTTTGGTGAGCAGTTCTTC.

This clone was recorded a few times. The genes are TRBV6-6 and TRBJ1-2, with unresolved D. Germline loops: CDR1 MNHNY, CDR2 SVGAGI (reference sequence). This CDR3 has 13 amino acids. Trimming stripped 8 bases from V and 4 bases from J, with 14 bases between. The CDR3 spells CASRVRASYGYTF. The CDR3 DNA reads TGTGCCAGCCGGGTCCGGGCTAGCTATGGCTACACCTTC.

Comments on this clone: This sequence is one base from a far larger clone and is likely a read error. The sample has other DNA sequences that encode this CDR3 too. This chain uses TRBV30 with TRBJ2-7, with 8 positions matching TRBD1. The CDR3 consists of 13 residues. Looked up from germline, CDR1 is GTSNPN and CDR2 is SVGIG (reference sequence). As DNA, the CDR3 is TGTGCATGGAGAGTACCCGGGACAGGCGAGCAGTACTTC. This translates into CAWRVPGTGEQYF. Full variable domain (outside the CDR3, taken from reference TRBV30 and TRBJ2-7): SQTIHQWPATLVQPVGSPLSLECTVEGTSNPNLYWYRQAAGRGLQLLFYSVGIGQISSEVPQNLSASRPQDRQFILSSKKLLLSDSGFYLCAWRVPGTGEQYFGPGTRLTVT.

To note about this clone: It is likely a read error: a sequence one base away is far more abundant. The chain uses TRBV28 and TRBJ1-5; 9 bases agree with TRBD1. Per germline, CDR1 MDHEN and CDR2 SYDVKM. Trimming at V came to 6 bases and at J to 9 bases, leaving 18 bases not matched to a gene. The CDR3 extends over 17 amino acids. This CDR3 reads CASRSTGDRVSVRPQHF. The CDR3 nucleotides are TGTGCCAGCAGGAGTACCGGGGACAGGGTCTCCGTTCGGCCCCAGCATTTT.

J is TRBJ1-4 and V is TRBV9; D is unclear. Deletions cut 0 bases from V and 8 bases from J, with 8 bases between. This CDR3 region has 13 residues. Germline CDR1 SGDLS, CDR2 YYNGEE. The DNA of the CDR3 is TGTGCCAGCAGCGTAGGAGTAAACGAAAAACTGTTTTTT. This encodes CASSVGVNEKLFF.

To note about this clone: Other DNA sequences in the same sample also yield this CDR3. The chain employs TRBV2 and TRBJ2-7; D gene uncertain. Trimming pared 0 bases from V and 3 bases from J, leaving 0 bases between. This CDR3 is 11 amino acids long. The germline CDR1 and CDR2 sequences are SNHLY and FYNNEI. CDR3 bases: TGTGCCAGCAGTGAAGCCTACGAGCAGTACTTC. It encodes CASSEAYEQYF.

DNA for the CDR3: TGCGCCAGCAGTGAAGGTCGAGCGGGCTACGAGCAGTACTTC. Its protein product is CASSEGRAGYEQYF. The chain has TRBV10-2 and TRBJ2-7; possibly TRBD2 for D (6 bases). The CDR3 sequence is 14 residues long. CDR1 is WSHSY and CDR2 is SAAADI in the germline V gene. V shed 3 bases and J shed 3 bases, with 12 bases lying between them.

The rearrangement links TRBV29-1 to TRBJ2-1, with D perhaps TRBD2 (5 bases). CDR1 is SQVTM and CDR2 is ANQGSEA in the germline V gene. The CDR3 runs to 14 residues. Trimming stripped 1 base from V and 8 bases from J, with 15 bases between. The CDR3 protein is CSVEGNPDFHEQFF. The CDR3 DNA follows: TGCAGCGTTGAAGGAAACCCGGACTTCCATGAGCAGTTCTTC.

This clone was seen just once. With only one base between it and a far larger clone, this is likely a read error. The chain combines TRBV30 with TRBJ1-4; 9 bases are a match to TRBD1. The CDR3 is 14 residues long. V dropped 8 bases and J dropped 6; count of bases not matched to a gene: 10. Germline V gene data show CDR1 as GTSNPN and CDR2 as SVGIG (reference sequence). This chain's CDR3 is CAREYRTGDEKLFF. The CDR3 bases are TGTGCCCGGGAGTACCGGACAGGGGATGAAAAACTGTTTTTT.

In its sample, this clone was seen a few times. With a far larger clone one base away, a read error is the likely cause. In DNA, the CDR3 is TGTGCCGGCTTACGACAGGGGTCTTACGATGAGCAGTTCTTC. Translation: CAGLRQGSYDEQFF. This chain joins TRBV30 and TRBJ2-1, with 8 bases identical to TRBD1. Germline V gives CDR1 GTSNPN, CDR2 SVGIG (reference sequence). V was pared by 8 bases and J by 8 bases, with 14 bases of the junction left unmatched. The CDR3 is made up of 14 amino acids.

The table lists this clone with a count of one. The chain carries TRBV6-5 and TRBJ2-1; 7 bases match TRBD2. Trimming took 6 bases from V and 3 from J; bases not matched to a gene: 5. Germline V lookup: CDR1 MNHEY, CDR2 SVGAGI. This CDR3 contains 14 residues. The CDR3 sequence: CASRSLADYNEQFF. CDR3 DNA sequence: TGTGCCAGCAGGAGTCTAGCGGACTACAATGAGCAGTTCTTC.

The table lists this clone with a count of one. J is TRBJ2-3 and V is TRBV5-4; 9 bases line up with TRBD2. Germline V gives CDR1 SGHNT, CDR2 YYREEE (reference sequence). CDR3 length: 16 amino acids. Trimming took 5 bases from V and 4 from J; bases not matched to a gene: 11. The CDR3 coding sequence is TGTGCCAGCAGACCGACCGGGACTAGCAAGGCAGATACGCAGTATTTT. Protein: CASRPTGTSKADTQYF.

In this sample, this clone turned up many times. V gene TRBV28 combines with J gene TRBJ2-1; no reliable D call. Looked up from germline, CDR1 is MDHEN and CDR2 is SYDVKM. The CDR3 is 14 residues long. Trimming removed 6 bases at V and 6 bases at J, with 15 bases between. The CDR3 is CASSPVDRANEQFF. CDR3 sequence (DNA): TGTGCCAGCAGCCCTGTGGACCGGGCCAATGAGCAGTTCTTC.

Concerning this clone: One base separates it from a far larger clone, so it is likely a read error. This chain uses TRBV4-3 with TRBJ1-2; a weak D match, TRBD1 (5 bases). V was pared by 3 bases and J by 5 bases, with 22 bases between. Germline lookup yields CDR1 LGHNA and CDR2 YSLEER. The CDR3 extends over 17 amino acids. The CDR3 sequence is CASSHIPTGVIGYGYTF. DNA of the CDR3: TGCGCCAGCAGCCACATCCCGACGGGGGTCATTGGGTATGGCTACACCTTC.

The chain has TRBV19 and TRBJ2-1; 8 positions match TRBD2. Per the germline V gene, CDR1 is LNHDA and CDR2 is SQIVND (reference sequence). After removal of 5 bases from V and 6 bases from J, the junction contained 12 bases not matched to a gene. This CDR3 comprises 16 residues. Here the CDR3 reads CASSPRAGGVLNEQFF. The CDR3 bases are TGTGCCAGTAGTCCAAGGGCGGGAGGCGTTCTCAATGAGCAGTTCTTC.

This clone was seen only a few times. The V gene is TRBV28, the J gene TRBJ1-2; the match to TRBD1 covers 7 bases. Per the germline V gene, CDR1 is MDHEN and CDR2 is SYDVKM. The CDR3 consists of 14 residues. V trimming: 6 bases; J trimming: 7 bases; junction bases outside the gene matches: 11. The CDR3 region is CASSTYRGLSGYTF. CDR3 nucleotide sequence: TGTGCCAGCAGCACATACAGGGGCCTGAGTGGCTACACCTTC.